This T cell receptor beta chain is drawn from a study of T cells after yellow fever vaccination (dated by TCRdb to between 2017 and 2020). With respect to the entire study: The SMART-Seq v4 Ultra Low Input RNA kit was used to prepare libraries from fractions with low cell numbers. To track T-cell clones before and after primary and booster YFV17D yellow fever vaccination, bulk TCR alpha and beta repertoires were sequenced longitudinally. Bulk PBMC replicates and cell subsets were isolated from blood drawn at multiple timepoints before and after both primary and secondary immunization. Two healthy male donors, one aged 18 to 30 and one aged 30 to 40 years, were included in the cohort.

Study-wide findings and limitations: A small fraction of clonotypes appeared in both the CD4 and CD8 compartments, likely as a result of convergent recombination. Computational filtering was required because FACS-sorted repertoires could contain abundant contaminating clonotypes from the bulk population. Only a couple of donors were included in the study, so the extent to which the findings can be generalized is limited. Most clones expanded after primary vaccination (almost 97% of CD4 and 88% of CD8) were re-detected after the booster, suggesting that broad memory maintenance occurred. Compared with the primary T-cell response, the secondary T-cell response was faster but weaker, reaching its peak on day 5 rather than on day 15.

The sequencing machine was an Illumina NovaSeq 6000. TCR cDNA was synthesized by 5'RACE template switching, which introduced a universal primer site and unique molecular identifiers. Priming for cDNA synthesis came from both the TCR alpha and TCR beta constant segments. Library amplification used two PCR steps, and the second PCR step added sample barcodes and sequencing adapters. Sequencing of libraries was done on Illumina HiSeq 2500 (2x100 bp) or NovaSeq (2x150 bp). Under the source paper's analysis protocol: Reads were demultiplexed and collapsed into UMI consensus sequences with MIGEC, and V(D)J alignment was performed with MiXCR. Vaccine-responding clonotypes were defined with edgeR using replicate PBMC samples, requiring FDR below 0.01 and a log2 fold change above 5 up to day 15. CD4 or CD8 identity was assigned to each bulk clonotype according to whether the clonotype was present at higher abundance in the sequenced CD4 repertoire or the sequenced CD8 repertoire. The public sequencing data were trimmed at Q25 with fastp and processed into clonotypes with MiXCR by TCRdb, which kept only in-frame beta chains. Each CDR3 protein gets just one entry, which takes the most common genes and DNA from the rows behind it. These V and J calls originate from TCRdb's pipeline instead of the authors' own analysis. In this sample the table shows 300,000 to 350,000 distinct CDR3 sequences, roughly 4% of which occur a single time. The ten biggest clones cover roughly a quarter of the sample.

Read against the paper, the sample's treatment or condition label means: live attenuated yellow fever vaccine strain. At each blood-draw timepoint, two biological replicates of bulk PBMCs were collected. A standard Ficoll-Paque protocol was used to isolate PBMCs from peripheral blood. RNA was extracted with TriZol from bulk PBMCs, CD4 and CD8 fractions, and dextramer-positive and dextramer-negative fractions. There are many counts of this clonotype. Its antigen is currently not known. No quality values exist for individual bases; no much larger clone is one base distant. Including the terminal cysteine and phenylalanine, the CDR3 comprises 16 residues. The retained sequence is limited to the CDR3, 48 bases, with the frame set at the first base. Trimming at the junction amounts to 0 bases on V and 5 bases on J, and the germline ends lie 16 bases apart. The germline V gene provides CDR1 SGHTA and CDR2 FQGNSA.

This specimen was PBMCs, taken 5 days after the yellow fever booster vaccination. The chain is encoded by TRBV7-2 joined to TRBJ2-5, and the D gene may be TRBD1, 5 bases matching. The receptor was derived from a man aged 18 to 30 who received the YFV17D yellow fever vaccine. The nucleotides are TGTGCCAGCAGCTTAGCCTTGAGTAGGGGCAGGGAGACCCAGTACTTC. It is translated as CASSLALSRGRETQYF.